This T cell receptor beta chain originates from a study of CD8+ T cells in alopecia areata. On the study more broadly: Affected scalp percentage gauged treated patients' severity.

After isolation, RNA underwent reverse transcription to generate cDNA as the sequencing template. TCRdb keeps only in-frame clones here, not all; method: immunoSEQ multiplex PCR. The sample records 130,000 or so clones, 86% being singletons. Germline trimming cut 6 bases from V and 3 bases from J; bases unmatched to any gene: 11. The V gene's germline CDR1 is SNHLY and CDR2 FYNNEI. The CDR3 loop spans 15 amino acids. Sample treatment: oral pan-JAK inhibitor, 5-10 mg twice daily. The chain joins TRBV2 to TRBJ2-7; 7 positions match TRBD1. The TCR originated in a human donor with alopecia areata. The sequencing used CD8+ T cells sorted from blood, collected at week 4, from a patient treated with tofacitinib. CDR3 DNA sequence: TGTGCCAGCAGAGACTCACCGGGACAGAACTACGAGCAGTACTTC. This encodes CASRDSPGQNYEQYF. Using reference TRBV2 and TRBJ2-7 for the parts outside the CDR3, the full variable domain is EPEVTQTPSHQVTQMGQEVILRCVPISNHLYFYWYRQILGQKVEFLVSFYNNEISEKSEIFDDQFSVERPDGSNFTLKIRSTKLEDSAMYFCASRDSPGQNYEQYFGPGTRLTVT.